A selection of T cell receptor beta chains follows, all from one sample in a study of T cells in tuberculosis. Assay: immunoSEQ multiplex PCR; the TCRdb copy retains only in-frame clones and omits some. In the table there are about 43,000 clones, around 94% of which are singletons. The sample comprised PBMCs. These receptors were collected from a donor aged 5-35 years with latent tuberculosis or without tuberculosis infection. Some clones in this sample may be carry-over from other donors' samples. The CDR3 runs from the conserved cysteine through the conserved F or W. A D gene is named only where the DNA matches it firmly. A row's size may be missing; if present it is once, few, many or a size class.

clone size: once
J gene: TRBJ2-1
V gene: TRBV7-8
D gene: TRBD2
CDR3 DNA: TGTGCCAGCAGCCATGCTAGCGGGAGGTACAATGAGCAGTTCTTC
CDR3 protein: CASSHASGRYNEQFF

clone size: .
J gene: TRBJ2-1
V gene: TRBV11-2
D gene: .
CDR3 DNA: TGTGCCAGCAGCTCTTTTGGAGGACAGCGGGGAGCTGGTGAGCAGTTCTTC
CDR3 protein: CASSSFGGQRGAGEQFF

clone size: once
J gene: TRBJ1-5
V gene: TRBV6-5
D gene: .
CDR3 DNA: TGTGCCAGCAGCCCCGCTGGGGGGGATCAGCCCCAGCATTTT
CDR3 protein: CASSPAGGDQPQHF

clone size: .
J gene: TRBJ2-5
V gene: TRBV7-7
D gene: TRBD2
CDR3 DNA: TGTGCCAGCAGCTTAGGAGCGGGAGGGCCAGGACAAGAGACCCAGTACTTC
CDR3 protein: CASSLGAGGPGQETQYF

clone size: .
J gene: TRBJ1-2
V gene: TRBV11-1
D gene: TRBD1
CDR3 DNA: TGTGCCAGCAGTCTCGACAGGGGAGAGTATGGCTACACCTTC
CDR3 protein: CASSLDRGEYGYTF

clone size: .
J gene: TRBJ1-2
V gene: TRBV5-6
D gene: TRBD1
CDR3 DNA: TGTGCCAGCAGCTCCGGGACAGGGATCGTCAACTATGGCTACACCTTC
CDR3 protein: CASSSGTGIVNYGYTF

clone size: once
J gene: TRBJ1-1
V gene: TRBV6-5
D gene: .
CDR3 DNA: TGTGCCAGCAGAGGGAGGACGAACACTGAAGCTTTCTTT
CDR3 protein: CASRGRTNTEAFF

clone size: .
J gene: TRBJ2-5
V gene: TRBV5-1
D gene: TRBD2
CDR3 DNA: TGCGCCAGCAGCTTGGGTCTAGCGGGAGAGACCCAGTACTTC
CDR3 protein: CASSLGLAGETQYF

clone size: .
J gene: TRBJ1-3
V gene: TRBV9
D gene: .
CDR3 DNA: TGTGCCAGCAGCGTAGATGGCCCTGGAAACACCATATATTTT
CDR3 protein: CASSVDGPGNTIYF

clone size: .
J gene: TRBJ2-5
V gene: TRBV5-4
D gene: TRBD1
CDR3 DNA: TGTGCCAGCAGCTTCACAGGGGCGAAAAGGACCCAGTACTTC
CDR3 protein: CASSFTGAKRTQYF

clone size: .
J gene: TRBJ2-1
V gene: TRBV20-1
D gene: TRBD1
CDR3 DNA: TGCAGTGCGAGGGGGCGGACTGAGCAGTTCTTC
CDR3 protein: CSARGRTEQFF

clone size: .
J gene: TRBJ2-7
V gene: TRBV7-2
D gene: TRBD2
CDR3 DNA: TGTGCCAGCAGGCCGCCGGCTAGCGGATCTTACGAGCAGTACTTC
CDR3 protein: CASRPPASGSYEQYF

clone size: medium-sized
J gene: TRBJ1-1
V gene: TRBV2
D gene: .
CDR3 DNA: TGTGCCAGCAATCTCGCAGGGGAGCTGGGGGTCACTGAAGCTTTCTTT
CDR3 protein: CASNLAGELGVTEAFF

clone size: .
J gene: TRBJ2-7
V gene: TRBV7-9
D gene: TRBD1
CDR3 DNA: TGTGCCAGCAGCACGGACAGGGTAAGGTACGAGCAGTACTTC
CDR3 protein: CASSTDRVRYEQYF

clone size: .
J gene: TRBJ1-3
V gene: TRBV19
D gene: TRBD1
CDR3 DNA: TGTGCCAGTAGTCCAAAGACAGGGGCTGGAAACACCATATATTTT
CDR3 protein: CASSPKTGAGNTIYF